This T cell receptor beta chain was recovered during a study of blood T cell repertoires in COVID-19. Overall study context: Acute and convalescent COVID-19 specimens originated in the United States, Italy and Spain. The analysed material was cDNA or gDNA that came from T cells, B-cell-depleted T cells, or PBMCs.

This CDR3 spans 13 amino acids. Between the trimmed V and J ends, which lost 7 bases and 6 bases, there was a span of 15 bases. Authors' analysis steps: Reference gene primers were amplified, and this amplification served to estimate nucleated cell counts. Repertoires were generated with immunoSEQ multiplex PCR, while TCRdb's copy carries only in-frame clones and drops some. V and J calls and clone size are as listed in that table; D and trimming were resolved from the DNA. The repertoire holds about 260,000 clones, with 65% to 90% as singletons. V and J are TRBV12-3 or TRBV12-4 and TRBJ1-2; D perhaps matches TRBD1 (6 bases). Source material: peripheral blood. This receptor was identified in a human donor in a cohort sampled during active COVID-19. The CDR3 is CASIESPGDGYTF. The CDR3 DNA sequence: TGTGCCAGCATCGAATCCCCAGGGGATGGCTACACCTTC.